The clone carrying this TCR beta chain was counted a single time. The data originate from a study of blood T cell repertoires in COVID-19. In the study overall: Italy, Spain and the United States were the sources of the convalescent and acute COVID-19 samples.

Per the authors' pipeline: Cell counts per sample came from amplifying reference gene primers. Produced via immunoSEQ multiplex PCR; TCRdb's table is partial and in-frame only. V and J calls and clone size come straight from that table; D and trimming were deduced from the DNA. The profile shows around 230,000 clones, about 91% of them singletons. Individuals aged roughly 18 to 95 years were recruited from around 22 US areas. Clinical history as reported by participants underpinned cohort assignment. CDR1 is KGHSH and CDR2 is LQKENI in the germline V gene. The V and J ends lost 4 bases and 2 bases, in that order; junction bases with no gene match: 16. This CDR3 has 18 amino acids.

Material: PBMCs or T cells enriched from blood (not recorded which). The sequence was collected from a woman between 35 and 50 years old with acute COVID-19. This chain joins TRBV18 and TRBJ2-5; 7 nucleotides match TRBD1. The CDR3 sequence: CASSRETLDRVRQETQYF. CDR3 coding DNA: TGTGCCAGCTCACGGGAGACGCTTGACAGGGTGAGACAAGAGACCCAGTACTTC.